Below, one TCR beta chain is given with its context. CDR3 length: 15 residues. The trim removed 5 bases at V and 7 bases at J, leaving 9 bases unmatched. CDR1 MNHEY and CDR2 SMNVEV come from the germline V gene (reference sequence). The sample originates from a study of T cell changes during pregnancy in multiple sclerosis. The method was immunoSEQ multiplex PCR; TCRdb's version includes in-frame clones alone and lacks a portion of them. The data show about 87,000 clones, with 80% to 95% seen just once and 1.3% to 1.5% held by the top ten. The sequences come from peripheral blood, collected in the third trimester of pregnancy. The chain joins TRBV27 to TRBJ1-4, with 8 bases aligning to TRBD1. The TCR sequence derives from a female donor in good health, enrolled as a control in a pregnancy study. The CDR3 loop is CASSLRQGRSEKLFF. The CDR3 DNA follows: TGTGCCAGCAGTCTCAGACAGGGGAGGAGTGAAAAACTGTTTTTT.